The 14 T cell receptor beta chains presented below share a single source sample, sequenced in a study of T cells after yellow fever vaccination. A single record per CDR3 protein comes from TCRdb applying MiXCR to the 5' RACE reads. The sample holds tens of thousands of distinct CDR3 sequences; under 9.5% are singletons and the top ten take about 27%. Sequencing used CD8+ T cells sorted from PBMCs, obtained 10 days after the first yellow fever vaccination. The receptors come from a man younger than 35 who received the YFV17D yellow fever vaccine.

This clonotype has a count of ten or more. The rearrangement links TRBV27 to TRBJ1-5, with D unclear. The germline V gene has CDR1 MNHEY and CDR2 SMNVEV (reference sequence). V was shortened by 6 bases and J by 3 bases, with 12 bases between the two germline ends. The CDR3 sequence is 14 residues long. CDR3 bases: TGTGCCAGCAGAGCGACGGGCTTCAATCAGCCCCAGCATTTT. Translating it yields CASRATGFNQPQHF.

The chain carries TRBV7-3 and TRBJ2-2; tentative D call: TRBD1 (5 bases). Germline V gene lookup returns CDR1 SGHTA and CDR2 FQGTGA. Trimming took off 1 base at V and 6 bases at J, with 18 bases between the two ends. This CDR3 has 17 amino acids. Here the CDR3 DNA reads TGTGCCAGCAGCTTAAATCGAGGACAATCTAATCCCGGGGAGCTGTTTTTT. It codes for CASSLNRGQSNPGELFF.

This clonotype came up many times. The chain couples TRBV10-3 to TRBJ2-5, with 11 nucleotides matching TRBD2. The CDR3 length is 18 residues. V was clipped by 6 bases and J by 1 base; unmatched bases: 13. Germline CDR1 ENHRY, CDR2 SYGVKD. The CDR3 DNA reads TGTGCCATCAGCCGAGCGGCTAGCGGGGGGATCGTCCAAGAGACCCAGTACTTC. This sequence encodes CAISRAASGGIVQETQYF.

This clonotype was found many times. The rearrangement links TRBV7-9 to TRBJ1-2, with a weak D call TRBD1 (5 bases). Germline CDR1 reads SEHNR; CDR2 reads FQNEAQ (reference sequence). CDR3 size: 13 residues. Trimming left V 4 bases short and J 4 bases short, with 10 bases between. The CDR3 here is CASSSDSPYGYTF. In DNA form, the CDR3 reads TGTGCCAGCAGCTCAGACAGCCCCTATGGCTACACCTTC.

By frequency in the sample, this clonotype is medium-sized. The chain uses TRBV6-1 and TRBJ1-2; maybe TRBD1 (6 bases). Between the trimmed V and J ends, which lost 6 bases and 6 bases, there was a span of 11 bases. Germline loops: CDR1 MNHNS, CDR2 SASEGT. The CDR3 covers 12 residues. CDR3 loop: CASREGGHGYTF. CDR3 bases: TGTGCCAGCAGAGAGGGGGGACATGGCTACACCTTC.

This clonotype was observed at least ten times. The chain combines TRBV11-2 with TRBJ1-6; no clear D. V gave up 2 bases and J gave up 15 bases, with 8 bases separating them. This CDR3 spans 11 amino acids. Germline V CDR1 and CDR2: SGHAT, FQNNGV. The CDR3 nucleotides are TGTGCCAGCAGCTTAACGGACCTCCTCCACTTT. Protein sequence: CASSLTDLLHF.

This clonotype was seen only a few times. The V gene is TRBV4-1, the J gene TRBJ2-1; 9 bases are shared with TRBD2. This CDR3 spans 19 amino acids. Germline V gene lookup returns CDR1 MGHRA and CDR2 YSYEKL. Germline trimming cut 4 bases from V and 6 bases from J; bases unmatched to any gene: 19. CDR3 residues: CASSRKPEGVAGASNEQFF. Here the CDR3 DNA reads TGCGCCAGCAGCCGGAAACCCGAGGGGGTAGCGGGGGCCAGCAATGAGCAGTTCTTC.

This clonotype was recorded at least ten times. V usage is TRBV11-2 and J usage is TRBJ2-3; 7 nucleotides agree with TRBD2. CDR1 is SGHAT and CDR2 is FQNNGV in the germline V gene. This CDR3 is 17 amino acids long. V dropped 0 bases and J dropped 2; count of bases not matched to a gene: 8. The CDR3 region has the DNA TGTGCCAGCAGCTTAGATGGGCTAGCGGACTACACAGATACGCAGTATTTT. It yields the protein CASSLDGLADYTDTQYF.

This clonotype was observed at least ten times. The chain has TRBV6-2 or TRBV6-3 and TRBJ2-7; possibly TRBD1 for D (5 bases). Germline V gene lookup returns CDR1 MNHEY and CDR2 SVGEGT. The CDR3 spans 12 residues. Trimming stripped 4 bases from V and 5 bases from J, with 9 bases between. The CDR3 region is CASSLGANEQYV. CDR3 DNA sequence: TGTGCCAGCAGTTTAGGGGCCAACGAGCAGTACGTC.

This clonotype appeared a few times. This chain connects TRBV6-5 to TRBJ1-5; D possibly corresponds to TRBD1 (6 bases). There are 14 residues in the CDR3. From germline, CDR1 is MNHEY and CDR2 SVGAGI. The ends were cut back, 2 bases at V and 8 bases at J, with 13 bases in the middle. The CDR3 sequence: CASSYARGAEPQHF. In nucleotides, the CDR3 is TGTGCCAGCAGTTACGCCCGGGGGGCCGAGCCCCAGCATTTT.

The rearrangement joins TRBV12-3 or TRBV12-4 to TRBJ1-2, with 7 bases matching TRBD1. The length of the CDR3 is 12 residues. Germline trimming cut 9 bases from V and 6 bases from J; bases unmatched to any gene: 7. For the CDR3, the DNA is TGTGCCAGTGAGTCAGGGGGGGATGGCTACACCTTC. Protein: CASESGGDGYTF.

This clonotype showed up many times. V is TRBV7-2 and J is TRBJ2-2; D is perhaps TRBD2 (6 bases). The CDR3 is made up of 14 amino acids. Germline loops: CDR1 SGHTA, CDR2 FQGNSA. V was clipped by 2 bases and J by 7 bases, with 11 bases between them. The CDR3 region has the DNA TGTGCCAGCAGCTTATTACTAGCTAACGGGGAGCTGTTTTTT. Encoded protein: CASSLLLANGELFF.

This clonotype was seen more than once but under ten times. The chain combines TRBV6-2 or TRBV6-3 with TRBJ1-1, with 9 nucleotides matching TRBD1. The germline V gene has CDR1 MNHEY and CDR2 SVGEGT. The CDR3 consists of 17 residues. Losses at the gene ends were 6 bases for V and 4 bases for J; bases not matched to a gene: 15. For the CDR3, the DNA is TGTGCCAGCAGACCGCAGATCCTCCGGGACAGGGTCACTGAAGCTTTCTTT. Residues: CASRPQILRDRVTEAFF.

The CDR3 DNA is TGTGCTAGTGGTGGAAAAGGGACTACCCGTCGGGAGACCCAGTACTTC. Protein: CASGGKGTTRRETQYF. The chain couples TRBV12-5 to TRBJ2-5; 7 nucleotides line up with TRBD2. Losses at the gene ends were 5 bases for V and 5 bases for J; bases not matched to a gene: 14. Germline values: CDR1 LGHNT, CDR2 FRNRAP. This CDR3 is built from 16 residues. Together with reference TRBV12-5 and TRBJ2-5, the CDR3 gives the full variable domain: DARVTQTPRHKVTEMGQEVTMRCQPILGHNTVFWYRQTMMQGLELLAYFRNRAPLDDSGMPKDRFSAEMPDATLATLKIQPSEPRDSAVYFCASGGKGTTRRETQYFGPGTRLLVL.